The source of this TCR beta chain is a study of T-cell memory formation after mild COVID-19. This clonotype has more than one count but fewer than ten. The germline CDR1 and CDR2 sequences are DFQATT and SNEGSKA (reference sequence). CDR3 length: 15 amino acids. Trimming removed 5 bases at V and 1 base at J, with 16 bases between. TCRdb re-called the 5' RACE reads through MiXCR, storing one row per CDR3 protein. The sample gives fewer than 250,000 distinct CDR3 sequences, over 9.5% of which show up once; roughly 3% is in the top ten. The sequenced sample was PBMCs or a T cell subset sorted from them (not recorded which). The source of this sequence is a man aged 18 to 29 who had mild COVID-19 (a few samples of this study predate the infection). Cell type and time point are not known. The V gene is TRBV20-1, the J gene TRBJ2-3; D gene uncertain. DNA for the CDR3: TGCAGTGCTCCGCCCCCCTTCTTGGGCACAGATACGCAGTATTTT. It translates to CSAPPPFLGTDTQYF.